The 20 T cell receptor beta chains listed next were all sequenced from one sample in a study of blood T cell repertoires in COVID-19. The protocol was immunoSEQ multiplex PCR, while the TCRdb copy is restricted to in-frame clones and leaves out a portion. Of 150,000 to 200,000 clones in the sample, nearly 90% are singletons; the top ten hold 0.62%. Sequencing input: peripheral blood. These receptors all come from a man aged 45-65 years with acute or convalescent COVID-19.

The gene calls are TRBV29-1 and TRBJ2-5, with TRBD2 matching over 7 bases. CDR3 length: 15 amino acids. The V and J ends lost 5 bases and 5 bases, in that order; junction bases with no gene match: 14. Germline V CDR1 and CDR2: SQVTM, ANQGSEA. The CDR3 DNA reads as TGCAGCGTTAGTCCCCGAAGCTTGGGGGGGGAGACCCAGTACTTC. This gives the protein CSVSPRSLGGETQYF.

This chain uses TRBV29-1 with TRBJ1-1; no firm D call. Germline CDR1 SQVTM, CDR2 ANQGSEA. The V end was cut by 7 bases, the J end by 1 base, with 10 bases between. The length of the CDR3 is 12 residues. The chain's CDR3 is CSALARNTEAFF. CDR3 coding DNA: TGCAGCGCGCTAGCGAGGAACACTGAAGCTTTCTTT.

The chain joins TRBV6-6 to TRBJ2-2; D is unclear. The CDR3 spans 15 residues. V lost 2 bases and J 3 bases, leaving 10 bases between the germline ends. Germline values: CDR1 MNHNY, CDR2 SVGAGI (reference sequence). The CDR3 region is CASSYGPIDTGELFF. As DNA, the CDR3 is TGTGCCAGCAGTTACGGTCCCATAGACACCGGGGAGCTGTTTTTT.

Regarding this clone: Its ends do not fully match the called genes, so a read error is possible. Within the sample, other DNA sequences also encode this same CDR3. The genes are TRBV4-2 and TRBJ2-2; a possible D gene is TRBD2 (5 bases). Germline assignment: CDR1 LGHNA and CDR2 YNFKEQ. CDR3 length: 15 residues. The CDR3 coding sequence is TGTGCCAGCAGCCAAGATCACGCTAGCACCGGGGAGTTGTTTTTT. Translated: CASSQDHASTGELFF.

The chain joins TRBV27 to TRBJ2-3, with 8 bases matching TRBD1. CDR3 length: 14 amino acids. The germline V gene encodes CDR1 MNHEY and CDR2 SMNVEV (reference sequence). The V and J ends lost 6 bases and 0 bases, in that order; junction bases with no gene match: 2. CDR3 sequence reads: CASSDRGSTDTQYF. In DNA, the CDR3 is TGTGCCAGCAGCGACAGGGGAAGCACAGATACGCAGTATTTT.

The gene calls are TRBV18 and TRBJ1-1, with 7 bases lining up with TRBD1. Germline lookup yields CDR1 KGHSH and CDR2 LQKENI. Trimming took 2 bases from V and 5 from J; bases not matched to a gene: 8. The CDR3 length is 15 residues. The CDR3 reads CASSPNHRGHTEAFF. In nucleotides, the CDR3 is TGTGCCAGCTCACCAAATCACAGGGGTCATACTGAAGCTTTCTTT. The full variable domain, with the rest looked up from reference TRBV18 and TRBJ1-1, is NAGVMQNPRHLVRRRGQEARLRCSPMKGHSHVYWYRQLPEEGLKFMVYLQKENIIDESGMPKERFSAEFPKEGPSILRIQQVVRGDSAAYFCASSPNHRGHTEAFFGQGTRLTVV.

The rearrangement links TRBV5-4 to TRBJ1-4; D uncertain. CDR1 is SGHNT, CDR2 YYREEE, per germline (reference sequence). V lost 2 bases, J lost 7 bases, and 9 bases lay in between. This CDR3 has 13 residues. CDR3 nucleotide sequence: TGTGCCAGCAGCTTCCTCCCGGGTGAAAAACTGTTTTTT. Protein product: CASSFLPGEKLFF.

CDR3 in DNA: TGTGCCAGCAGGTCTGCTCAGGTATACGAGCAGTACTTC. Its translation is CASRSAQVYEQYF. This chain joins TRBV28 and TRBJ2-7; D not resolved. V dropped 6 bases and J dropped 4 bases, with 13 bases sitting between them. Germline V gene lookup returns CDR1 MDHEN and CDR2 SYDVKM. The CDR3 consists of 13 residues.

The rearrangement uses TRBV27 and TRBJ2-1; 15 bases agree with TRBD2. The CDR3 consists of 17 residues. Germline values: CDR1 MNHEY, CDR2 SMNVEV (reference sequence). V gave up 6 bases and J gave up 2 bases; unmatched junction bases: 5. CDR3 nucleotides: TGTGCCAGCAGCCGCGGACTAGCGGGGGGGACCTACAATGAGCAGTTCTTC. This translates into CASSRGLAGGTYNEQFF.

This sequence joins TRBV7-2 and TRBJ1-5; D might be TRBD1 (5 bases). Looked up from germline, CDR1 is SGHTA and CDR2 is FQGNSA. The V end was cut by 5 bases, the J end by 5 bases, with 16 bases between. The CDR3 runs to 15 residues. This chain's CDR3 is CASSAFGGYDQPQHF. The CDR3 DNA reads TGTGCCAGCAGCGCCTTTGGGGGGTATGATCAGCCCCAGCATTTT. Complete variable domain (other parts from reference TRBV7-2 and TRBJ1-5): GAGVSQSPSNKVTEKGKDVELRCDPISGHTALYWYRQSLGQGLEFLIYFQGNSAPDKSGLPSDRFSAERTGGSVSTLTIQRTQQEDSAVYLCASSAFGGYDQPQHFGDGTRLSIL.

The chain carries TRBV5-1 and TRBJ2-1, with D perhaps TRBD2 (5 bases). V lost 4 bases to trimming and J lost 1 base, with 12 bases between them. The CDR3 covers 15 residues. Germline lookup yields CDR1 SGHRS and CDR2 YFSETQ. The CDR3: CASSLGIDSYNEQFF. CDR3 coding DNA: TGCGCCAGCAGCCTCGGGATCGATTCCTACAATGAGCAGTTCTTC.

This clone was seen a few times. The rearrangement links TRBV5-1 to TRBJ1-4; D is perhaps TRBD1 (6 bases). This CDR3 is 15 amino acids long. Germline V gene data show CDR1 as SGHRS and CDR2 as YFSETQ. V was pared by 0 bases and J by 7 bases, with 13 bases between. CDR3 DNA: TGCGCCAGCAGCTTGGGAGGGTCAGGGGTTGAAAAACTGTTTTTT. The encoded protein is CASSLGGSGVEKLFF.

This sequence joins TRBV28 and TRBJ1-1, with 9 bases fitting TRBD1. Germline assignment: CDR1 MDHEN and CDR2 SYDVKM. J was trimmed by 4 bases and V by 5 bases; bases with no gene match: 5. The CDR3 is 14 residues long. In nucleotides, the CDR3 is TGTGCCAGCAGTCAACCGACAGGGGGCACTGAAGCTTTCTTT. Its translation is CASSQPTGGTEAFF.

V is TRBV27 and J is TRBJ1-6, with TRBD1 as a possible D gene (6 bases). CDR3 length equals 16 residues. Germline CDR1 reads MNHEY; CDR2 reads SMNVEV (reference sequence). Trimming pared 6 bases from V and 0 bases from J, leaving 12 bases between. The CDR3 is CASRKDSTSYNSPLHF. The DNA for the CDR3 is TGTGCCAGCAGGAAGGACAGCACCTCCTATAATTCACCCCTCCACTTT.

The V call is TRBV10-3, the J call TRBJ2-6; TRBD1 aligns across 7 bases. Losses at the gene ends were 3 bases for V and 0 bases for J; bases not matched to a gene: 8. CDR3 size: 18 residues. In germline, CDR1 is ENHRY, CDR2 SYGVKD. The CDR3 coding sequence is TGTGCCATCAGTGACCTCGGCAGGGGGACCTCTGGGGCCAACGTCCTGACTTTC. Residues: CAISDLGRGTSGANVLTF.

This clone was recorded only once. This sequence joins TRBV6-4 and TRBJ1-1; possibly TRBD1 for D (6 bases). V was pared by 6 bases and J by 1 base, with 12 bases between. Germline V gene data show CDR1 as MRHNA and CDR2 as SNTAGT. This CDR3 contains 14 residues. The CDR3 nucleotides are TGTGCCAGCAGCCCGGGACACCAGAACACTGAAGCTTTCTTT. Translating gives CASSPGHQNTEAFF.

J is TRBJ2-1 and V is TRBV5-1; possibly TRBD2 for D (5 bases). Germline loops: CDR1 SGHRS, CDR2 YFSETQ. This CDR3 region has 14 residues. V shed 4 bases and J shed 3 bases, with 11 bases lying between them. CDR3: CASSPDGDYNEQFF. DNA for the CDR3: TGCGCCAGCAGCCCGGACGGGGACTACAATGAGCAGTTCTTC.

This clone was detected only once. The chain combines TRBV13 with TRBJ2-3; TRBD1 aligns across 9 bases. CDR1 is PRHDT and CDR2 is FYEKMQ in the germline V gene (reference sequence). This CDR3 region has 18 residues. Germline trimming cut 0 bases from V and 3 bases from J; bases unmatched to any gene: 10. CDR3 sequence (DNA): TGTGCCAGCAGCTTAGGTCTTCGGGGACAGGGAGGGACAGATACGCAGTATTTT. Its protein product is CASSLGLRGQGGTDTQYF.

V usage is TRBV24-1 and J usage is TRBJ2-7; 9 bases align to TRBD1. V dropped 3 bases and J dropped 3; count of bases not matched to a gene: 8. Germline-derived CDR1 and CDR2 are KGHDR and SFDVKD. This CDR3 comprises 16 residues. The CDR3 reads CATSDPGDREDYEQYV. The CDR3 DNA reads TGTGCCACCAGTGATCCGGGGGACAGGGAGGACTACGAGCAGTACGTC.

The chain has TRBV4-1 and TRBJ2-1; 15 bases match TRBD2. CDR1 MGHRA and CDR2 YSYEKL come from the germline V gene. V was pared by 3 bases and J by 5 bases, with 8 bases of the junction left unmatched. The CDR3 runs 18 residues. This CDR3 is CASSHPGLAGGINNEQFF. The CDR3 bases are TGCGCCAGCAGCCATCCGGGACTAGCGGGAGGCATAAACAATGAGCAGTTCTTC.